These T cell receptor beta chains were read from a single sample in a study of a mutant IDH1 vaccine in newly diagnosed glioma. The method was immunoSEQ multiplex PCR; TCRdb's version includes in-frame clones alone and lacks a portion of them. Altogether around 78,000 clones are present, around 85% being singletons, with the ten largest covering roughly 2.2%. No antigen has been identified for these receptors. The specimen comprised PBMCs, sampled from a glioma patient whose treatment included an IDH1 peptide vaccine. The source of these receptors is a man aged 25 to 40 with glioma. Some clones in this sample may be carry-over from other donors' samples. The CDR3 runs from the conserved cysteine through the conserved F or W. The D gene is left open where the match is weak. Size tells how often a clone was seen (once, few, many) or the class of an expanded clone, and some rows leave it out.

>TRBD2|TRBJ2-3|-|TRBV6-1
TGTGCCAGCAGCCTAGGACTAGCGATTATGGATACGCAGTATTTT
CASSLGLAIMDTQYF
>-|TRBJ2-5|-|TRBV18
TGTGCCAGCTCACCACTGGTCCAAGAGACCCAGTACTTC
CASSPLVQETQYF
>-|TRBJ2-7|-|TRBV2
TGTGCCAGCAGTACAATCTACGAGCAGTACTTC
CASSTIYEQYF
>-|TRBJ1-3|-|TRBV4-1
TGCGCCAGCAGCCAAGATGAGCGGGCTTACTCTGGAAACACCATATATTTT
CASSQDERAYSGNTIYF
>-|TRBJ1-2|-|TRBV18
TGTGCCAGCTCACTCGGGCGGACAGCGGACTATGGCTACACCTTC
CASSLGRTADYGYTF
>TRBD1|TRBJ2-7|-|TRBV2
TGTGCCAGCACCCTCCGGGACAGGATAACCTACGAGCAGTACTTC
CASTLRDRITYEQYF
>TRBD1|TRBJ1-1|-|TRBV28
TGTGCCAGCAGTTCGGACAGGGGCTCCAAAAAGTGGCCTGAAGCTTTCTTT
CASSSDRGSKKWPEAFF
>-|TRBJ2-3|-|TRBV4-2
TGTGCCAGCAGCCAAGATAAGAGGATCACAGATACGCAGTATTTT
CASSQDKRITDTQYF
>TRBD2|TRBJ2-1|-|TRBV2
TGTGCCAGCAGTTCACGCCCGGGGACTAGCGGGAGTACTGAGCAGTTCTTC
CASSSRPGTSGSTEQFF
>TRBD2|TRBJ2-2|once|TRBV10-2
TGCGCCAGCAGTGACCGACTAGCGGGGATATACACCGGGGAGCTGTTTTTT
CASSDRLAGIYTGELFF